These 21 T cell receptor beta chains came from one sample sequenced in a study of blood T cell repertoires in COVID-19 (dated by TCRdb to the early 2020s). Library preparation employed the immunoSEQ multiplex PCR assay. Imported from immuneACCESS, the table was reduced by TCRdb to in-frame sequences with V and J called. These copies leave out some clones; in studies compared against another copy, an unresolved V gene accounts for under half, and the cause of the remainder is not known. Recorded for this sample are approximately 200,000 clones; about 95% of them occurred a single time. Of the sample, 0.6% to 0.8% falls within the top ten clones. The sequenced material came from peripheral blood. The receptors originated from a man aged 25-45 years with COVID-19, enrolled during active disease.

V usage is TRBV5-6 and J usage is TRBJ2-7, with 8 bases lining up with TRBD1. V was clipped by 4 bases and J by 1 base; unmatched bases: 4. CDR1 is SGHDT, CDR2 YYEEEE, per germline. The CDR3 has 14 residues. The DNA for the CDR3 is TGTGCCAGCAGCACCGGGACAGGTTCCTACGAGCAGTACTTC. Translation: CASSTGTGSYEQYF.

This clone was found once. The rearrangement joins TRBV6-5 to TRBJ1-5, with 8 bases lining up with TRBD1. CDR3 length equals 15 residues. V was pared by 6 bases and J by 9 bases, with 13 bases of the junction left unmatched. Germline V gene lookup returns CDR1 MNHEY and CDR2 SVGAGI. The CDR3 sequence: CASSSSQGAGGPQHF. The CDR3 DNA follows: TGTGCCAGCAGCAGCTCGCAGGGGGCCGGTGGGCCCCAGCATTTT.

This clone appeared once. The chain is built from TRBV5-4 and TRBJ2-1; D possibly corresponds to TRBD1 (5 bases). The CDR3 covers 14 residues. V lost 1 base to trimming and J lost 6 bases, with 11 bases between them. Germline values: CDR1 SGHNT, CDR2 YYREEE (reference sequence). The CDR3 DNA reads TGTGCCAGCAGCTTGCCAGGGTTAGGCAATGAGCAGTTCTTC. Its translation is CASSLPGLGNEQFF.

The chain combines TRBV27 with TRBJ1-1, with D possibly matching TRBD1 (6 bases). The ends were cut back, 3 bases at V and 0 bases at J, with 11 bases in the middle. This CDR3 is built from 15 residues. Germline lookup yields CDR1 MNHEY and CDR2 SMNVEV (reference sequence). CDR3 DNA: TGTGCCAGCAGTTTCCTGACAGGCATGAACACTGAAGCTTTCTTT. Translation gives CASSFLTGMNTEAFF.

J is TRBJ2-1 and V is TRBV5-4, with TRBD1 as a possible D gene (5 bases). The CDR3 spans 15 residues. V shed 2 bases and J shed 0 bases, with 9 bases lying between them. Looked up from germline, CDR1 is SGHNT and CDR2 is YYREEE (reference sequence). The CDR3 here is CASSFGQDSYNEQFF. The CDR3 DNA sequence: TGTGCCAGCAGCTTCGGACAAGACTCCTACAATGAGCAGTTCTTC.

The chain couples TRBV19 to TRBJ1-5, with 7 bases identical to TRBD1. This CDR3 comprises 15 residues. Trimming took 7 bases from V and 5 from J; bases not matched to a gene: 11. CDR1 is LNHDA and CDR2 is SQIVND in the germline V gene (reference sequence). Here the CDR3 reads CASTNIGQVDQPQHF. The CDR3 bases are TGTGCCAGTACTAACATAGGACAGGTTGATCAGCCCCAGCATTTT.

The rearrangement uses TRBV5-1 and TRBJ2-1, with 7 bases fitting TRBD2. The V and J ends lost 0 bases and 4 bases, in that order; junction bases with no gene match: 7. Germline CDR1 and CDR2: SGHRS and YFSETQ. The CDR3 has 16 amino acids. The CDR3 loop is CASSLDSGESYNEQFF. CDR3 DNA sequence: TGCGCCAGCAGCTTGGACAGCGGGGAAAGTTACAATGAGCAGTTCTTC. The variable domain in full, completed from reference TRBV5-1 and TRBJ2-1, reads KAGVTQTPRYLIKTRGQQVTLSCSPISGHRSVSWYQQTPGQGLQFLFEYFSETQRNKGNFPGRFSGRQFSNSRSEMNVSTLELGDSALYLCASSLDSGESYNEQFFGPGTRLTVL.

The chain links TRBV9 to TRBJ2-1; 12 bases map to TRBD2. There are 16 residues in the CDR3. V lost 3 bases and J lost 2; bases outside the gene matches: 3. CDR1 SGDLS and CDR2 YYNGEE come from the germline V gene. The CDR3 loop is CASSALAGGTYNEQFF. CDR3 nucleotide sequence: TGTGCCAGCAGCGCTCTAGCGGGGGGGACCTACAATGAGCAGTTCTTC.

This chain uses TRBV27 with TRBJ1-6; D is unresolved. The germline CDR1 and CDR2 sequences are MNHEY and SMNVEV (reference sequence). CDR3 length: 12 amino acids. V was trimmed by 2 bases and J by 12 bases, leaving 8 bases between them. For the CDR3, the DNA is TGTGCCAGCAGTTTACTGGAGGGACCCCTCCACTTT. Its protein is CASSLLEGPLHF.

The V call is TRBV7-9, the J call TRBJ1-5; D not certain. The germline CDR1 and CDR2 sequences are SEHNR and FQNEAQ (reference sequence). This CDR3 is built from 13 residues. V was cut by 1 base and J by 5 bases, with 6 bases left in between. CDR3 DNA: TGTGCCAGCAGCTTAGGGGGAGATCAGCCCCAGCATTTT. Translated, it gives CASSLGGDQPQHF.

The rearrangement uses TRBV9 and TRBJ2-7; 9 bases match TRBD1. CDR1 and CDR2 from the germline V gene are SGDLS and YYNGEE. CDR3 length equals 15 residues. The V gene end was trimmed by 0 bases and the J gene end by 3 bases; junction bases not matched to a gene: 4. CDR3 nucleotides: TGTGCCAGCAGCGTAGAAGGGACAGGGTTCTACGAGCAGTACTTC. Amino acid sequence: CASSVEGTGFYEQYF. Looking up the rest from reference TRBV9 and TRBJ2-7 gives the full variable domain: DSGVTQTPKHLITATGQRVTLRCSPRSGDLSVYWYQQSLDQGLQFLIQYYNGEERAKGNILERFSAQQFPDLHSELNLSSLELGDSALYFCASSVEGTGFYEQYFGPGTRLTVT.

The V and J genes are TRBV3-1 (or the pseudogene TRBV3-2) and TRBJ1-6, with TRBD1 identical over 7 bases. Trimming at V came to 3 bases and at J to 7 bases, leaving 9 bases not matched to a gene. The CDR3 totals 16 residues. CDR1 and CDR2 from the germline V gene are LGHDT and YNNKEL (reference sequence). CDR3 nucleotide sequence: TGTGCCAGCAGCCAGCCCCGGGACAGCCTAAATTCACCCCTCCACTTT. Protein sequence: CASSQPRDSLNSPLHF.

The CDR3 DNA is TGTGCCAGCAGTCCCGGGACAGAGAATTCACCCCTCCACTTT. Its protein product is CASSPGTENSPLHF. This chain links TRBV6-4 with TRBJ1-6, with TRBD1 matching over 7 bases. The CDR3 runs 14 residues. J gave up 7 bases and V 5 bases, and 5 bases lay outside the gene matches. The germline V gene has CDR1 MRHNA and CDR2 SNTAGT.

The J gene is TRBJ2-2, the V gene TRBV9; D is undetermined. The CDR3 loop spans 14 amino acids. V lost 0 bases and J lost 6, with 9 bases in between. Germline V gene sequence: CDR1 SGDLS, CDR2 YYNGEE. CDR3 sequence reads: CASSVVWPPGELFF. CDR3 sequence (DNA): TGTGCCAGCAGCGTAGTGTGGCCCCCCGGGGAGCTGTTTTTT.

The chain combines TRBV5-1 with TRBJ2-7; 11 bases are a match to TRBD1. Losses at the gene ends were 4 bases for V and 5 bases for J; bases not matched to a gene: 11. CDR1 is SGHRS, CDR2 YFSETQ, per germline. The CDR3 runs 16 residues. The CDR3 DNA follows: TGCGCCAGCAGCCTGGCCGGGACAGGGGGTGTGGACGAGCAGTACTTC. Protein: CASSLAGTGGVDEQYF.

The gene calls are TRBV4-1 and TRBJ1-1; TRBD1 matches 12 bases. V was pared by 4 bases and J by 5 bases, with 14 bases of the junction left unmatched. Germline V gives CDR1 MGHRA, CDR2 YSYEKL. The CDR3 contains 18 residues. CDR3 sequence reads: CASSRTGTGGEAGTEAFF. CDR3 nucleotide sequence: TGCGCCAGCAGCCGAACCGGGACAGGGGGCGAAGCTGGAACTGAAGCTTTCTTT.

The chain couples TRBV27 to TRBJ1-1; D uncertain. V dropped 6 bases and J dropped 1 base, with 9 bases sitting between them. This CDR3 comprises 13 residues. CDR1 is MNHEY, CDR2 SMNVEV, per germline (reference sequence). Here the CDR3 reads CASSPAGNTEAFF. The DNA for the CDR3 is TGTGCCAGCAGCCCTGCAGGGAACACTGAAGCTTTCTTT.

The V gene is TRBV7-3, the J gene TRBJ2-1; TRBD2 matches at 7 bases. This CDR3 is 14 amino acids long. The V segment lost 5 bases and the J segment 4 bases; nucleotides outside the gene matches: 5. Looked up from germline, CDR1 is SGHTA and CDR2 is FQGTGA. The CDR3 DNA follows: TGTGCCAGCAGCCACAGCGGGGCATACAATGAGCAGTTCTTC. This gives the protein CASSHSGAYNEQFF.

The CDR3, as DNA: TGTGCCAGTAGTATTGATACAGGGTCCAATCAGCCCCAGCATTTT. It specifies CASSIDTGSNQPQHF. This chain links TRBV19 with TRBJ1-5; TRBD1 might be the D (6 bases). V lost 3 bases, J lost 3 bases, and 12 bases lay in between. The CDR3 runs to 15 residues. Germline V gene sequence: CDR1 LNHDA, CDR2 SQIVND (reference sequence).

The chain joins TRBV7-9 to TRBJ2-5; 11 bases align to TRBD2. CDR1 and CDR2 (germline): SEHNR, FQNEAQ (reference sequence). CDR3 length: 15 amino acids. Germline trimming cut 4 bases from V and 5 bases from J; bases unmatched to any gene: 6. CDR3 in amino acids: CASSSGTSGHETQYF. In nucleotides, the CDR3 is TGTGCCAGCAGCTCCGGGACTAGCGGCCATGAGACCCAGTACTTC.

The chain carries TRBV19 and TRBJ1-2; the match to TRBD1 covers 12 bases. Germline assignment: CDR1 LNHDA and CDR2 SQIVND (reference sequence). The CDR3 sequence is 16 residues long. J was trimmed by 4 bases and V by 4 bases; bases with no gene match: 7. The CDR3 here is CASSRDPGQGAYGYTF. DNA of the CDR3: TGTGCCAGTAGTAGAGACCCGGGACAGGGGGCCTATGGCTACACCTTC. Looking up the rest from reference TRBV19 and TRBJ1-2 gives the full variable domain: DGGITQSPKYLFRKEGQNVTLSCEQNLNHDAMYWYRQDPGQGLRLIYYSQIVNDFQKGDIAEGYSVSREKKESFPLTVTSAQKNPTAFYLCASSRDPGQGAYGYTFGSGTRLTVV.